This record concerns one T cell receptor beta chain sequence. The data originate from a study of long-term antiretroviral therapy in people with HIV. The immunoSEQ assay was v3.0, run at survey level. TCRdb keeps only in-frame clones here, not all; method: immunoSEQ multiplex PCR. The repertoire holds approximately 30,000 clones, with approximately 88% as singletons. The CDR3 has 16 amino acids. V shed 5 bases and J 6 bases; nucleotides not matched to a gene: 7. Germline V CDR1 and CDR2: PRHDT, FYEKMQ (reference sequence). This receptor was identified in a man aged 30 to 45 with HIV. The chain carries TRBV13 and TRBJ2-3; 14 bases align to TRBD2. Material: unsorted PBMCs, obtained 2.7 to 2.9 years after starting antiretroviral therapy. The CDR3 bases are TGTGCCAGCAGCACCCGGACTAGCGGGGGGTGGGATACGCAGTATTTT. Translating it yields CASSTRTSGGWDTQYF.